A selection of T cell receptor beta chains follows, all from one sample in a study of cytomegalovirus exposure and HLA in healthy donors. This table comes from immunoSEQ multiplex PCR, and its TCRdb copy is limited to in-frame clones, with some not included. In total, the table holds roughly 80,000 clones. The sample taken for sequencing was PBMCs. These TCRs come from a woman aged 25 to 39 in good health and CMV-seronegative. Each CDR3 is given with its conserved first and last residue. Fields, in order: V gene, CDR3 protein.

TRBV6-1,CASSTSHYEQYF
TRBV30,CAWSQAGSVGEQFF
TRBV7-8,CASSARGEPQHF
TRBV5-5,CASSPRQGWTEAFF
TRBV10-2,CASSETWSAANSPLHF
TRBV6-5,CASSFSGQPGKLFF
TRBV6-5,CASSRGGFNEKLFF
TRBV30,CANGGGTSTDTQYF
TRBV28,CASSPITDTQYF
TRBV13,CASSKRLAGIEETQYF
TRBV6-1,CASSEAQGGTGVGTEAFF
TRBV5-6,CASSLGRLAGVETQYF
TRBV10-3,CAISDFDRGQYGYTF
TRBV6-1,CASSVDMNYGYTF
TRBV18,CASSYDRNTEAFF
TRBV4-1,CASSQDYITTSISYEQYF
TRBV14,CASSQMGLATETQYF
TRBV5-5,CASSLGLTSGRYDEQFF
TRBV30,CAGSQQQGARSPLHF
TRBV5-1,CASSLGASGNTYEQYF
TRBV7-6,CASSAIGFPGQGAGTEAFF
TRBV4-1,CASSQEAGEQFF
TRBV5-1,CASRGDTPNTEAFF
TRBV29-1,CSVTQGLNTEAFF
TRBV18,CASSPAGRNTEAFF
TRBV5-1,CASSFEGAVVNEQFF
TRBV30,CAWSAQYTEAFF
TRBV5-6,CASSLVREKWGYTF
TRBV4-1,CASSQVALYNEQFF
TRBV5-6,CASSLGAAPYGYTF
TRBV28,CASSSGIRPQNEQFF
TRBV30,CAWRRGLNTEAFF
TRBV19,CASDRGDSGNTIYF
TRBV4-1,CASSQRDVNNSPLHF
TRBV30,CAWSVDRRNSPLHF
TRBV2,CASGRGNEQFF
TRBV10-2,CASSESTGYGYTF
TRBV5-8,CASSPTDSHLYGYTF
TRBV30,CAWSSHIRELGTGELFF
TRBV10-2,CASSGPSWPSSGNTIYF
TRBV29-1,CSGALPALGGNEQFF
TRBV9,CASSDGQGADEQYF
TRBV29-1,CSGRTAPNTEAFF
TRBV19,CASRSGGPLNTEAFF
TRBV30,CAWRSTSTDTQYF
TRBV6-5,CASSYSRGGEQYF
TRBV5-1,CASSLEGSGKNIQYF
TRBV19,CASSLQRGASTDTQYF
TRBV18,CASSPFAGDVMNTEAFF
TRBV21-1,CASSDRDRDTGELFF
TRBV19,CASSIFRGRSQPQHF
TRBV7-9,CASSKTGGEQYF
TRBV10-1,CASSRTSRPGSDNEQFF
TRBV7-9,CASSPGVNEQFF
TRBV28,CASSPIRDYNEQFF
TRBV30,CAWSRQGSLSQETQYF
TRBV5-4,CASSRGEETQYF
TRBV15,CATSRDPPQATPNEQFF
TRBV19,CASSMGQGSSYEQYF
TRBV5-1,CASSLEAGGPVDTQYF